This TCR beta chain was profiled in a study of blood T cell repertoires in COVID-19. The table came from immunoSEQ multiplex PCR; TCRdb's copy has only in-frame clones and leaves some out. The data hold around 77,000 clones, with more than 80% observed a single time. The sequenced material came from peripheral blood. The TCR sequence derives from an elderly man with acute or convalescent COVID-19.

The CDR3 nucleotides are TGTGCCGCTGGCGGGGGCACAGATACGCAGTATTTT. It yields the protein CAAGGGTDTQYF. The J gene is TRBJ2-3, the V gene TRBV12-3 or TRBV12-4, with D perhaps matching TRBD2 (6 bases). The CDR3 extends over 12 amino acids. The V end was cut by 11 bases, the J end by 1 base, with 10 bases between.